This TCR beta chain was identified in a study of CD8 T cells in Susac syndrome. TEMRA cells were FACS-enriched, and CD8+ and CD4+ T cells were isolated negatively. About 0.5 to 1 ug RNA was reverse transcribed with random hexamers. Amplification of TCR beta CDR3 across 54 Vbeta and 13 Jbeta was performed with immunoSEQ multiplex PCR. TCRdb analysed the immunoSEQ multiplex PCR reads with MiXCR anew, one entry per CDR3 protein. Found here are some 130,000 distinct CDR3 sequences, about 94% of them singletons; the top ten hold around 0.12%. The J segment lost 3 bases and the V segment lost 2 bases, leaving 8 bases of the junction unmatched. The CDR3 covers 16 residues. CDR1 is SGHRS, CDR2 YFSETQ, per germline.

The sequence came from a human donor with multiple sclerosis. The V call is TRBV5-1, the J call TRBJ1-2; TRBD1 matches 9 bases. Sequencing was done on a sample of CD4+ T cells from PBMCs. The CDR3 nucleotides are TGCGCCAGCAGCTTCAGTCGACAGGGGGAATACTATGGCTACACCTTC. This gives the protein CASSFSRQGEYYGYTF. The full variable domain, with the rest looked up from reference TRBV5-1 and TRBJ1-2, is KAGVTQTPRYLIKTRGQQVTLSCSPISGHRSVSWYQQTPGQGLQFLFEYFSETQRNKGNFPGRFSGRQFSNSRSEMNVSTLELGDSALYLCASSFSRQGEYYGYTFGSGTRLTVV.